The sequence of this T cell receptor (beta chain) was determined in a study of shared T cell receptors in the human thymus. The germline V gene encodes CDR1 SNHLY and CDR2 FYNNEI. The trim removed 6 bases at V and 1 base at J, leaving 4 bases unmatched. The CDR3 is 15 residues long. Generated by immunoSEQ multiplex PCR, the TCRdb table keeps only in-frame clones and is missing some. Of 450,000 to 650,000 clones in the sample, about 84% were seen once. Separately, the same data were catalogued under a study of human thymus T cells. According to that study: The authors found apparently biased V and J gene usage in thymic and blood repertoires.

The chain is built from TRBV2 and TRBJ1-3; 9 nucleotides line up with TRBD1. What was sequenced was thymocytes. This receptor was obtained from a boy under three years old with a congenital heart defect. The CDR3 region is CASRIDRGSGNTIYF. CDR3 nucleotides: TGTGCCAGCAGGATCGACAGGGGGTCTGGAAACACCATATATTTT.